Below, 14 T cell receptor beta chains from the same sample are listed, as sequenced in a study of blood T cells in healthy people across ages. Sample-barcoded 5' priming and a J-beta primer mix drove a second PCR of about 7 to 12 cycles. TCRdb re-derived calls from the 5' RACE reads in MiXCR, one entry per CDR3 protein. The table shows 800,000 or so distinct CDR3 sequences, with about 46% occurring only once. The sample consisted of blood. Receptor source: a man older than 75 in good health.

The chain joins TRBV12-3 or TRBV12-4 to TRBJ1-1, with 9 bases lining up with TRBD1. The V and J ends lost 3 bases and 5 bases, in that order; junction bases with no gene match: 7. There are 15 residues in the CDR3. The CDR3 coding sequence is TGTGCCAGCAGTTTTCAACAGGGGGCGCGGACTGAAGCTTTCTTT. It codes for CASSFQQGARTEAFF.

The chain recombines TRBV4-3 with TRBJ2-6; D call uncertain. V lost 1 base to trimming and J lost 0 bases, with 7 bases between them. Germline V gene lookup returns CDR1 LGHNA and CDR2 YSLEER. The CDR3 covers 16 residues. The CDR3 DNA reads TGCGCCAGCAGCCAAGGTCTAGGCTCTGGGGCCAACGTCCTGACTTTC. It translates to CASSQGLGSGANVLTF.

This clonotype was counted many times. The chain recombines TRBV11-2 with TRBJ2-7; 9 positions match TRBD1. The CDR3 loop spans 14 amino acids. Per the germline V gene, CDR1 is SGHAT and CDR2 is FQNNGV. Trimming at V came to 5 bases and at J to 2 bases, leaving 4 bases not matched to a gene. CDR3 sequence (DNA): TGTGCCAGCAGCCGGGGACAGGGTCCCTACGAGCAGTACTTC. This sequence encodes CASSRGQGPYEQYF.

Regarding this clonotype: Since no conserved phenylalanine or tryptophan closes the CDR3, a read error is the likely cause. This rearrangement joins TRBV29-1 to TRBJ2-3; no reliable D call. The CDR3 runs to 13 residues. V was cut by 2 bases and J by 1 base, with 7 bases left in between. Germline CDR1 is SQVTM and CDR2 is ANQGSEA. In DNA form, the CDR3 reads TGCAGCGTTGAATCAGCAGGCACAGATACGCAGTATGTT. This translates into CSVESAGTDTQYV.

This clonotype was seen only once. The V gene is TRBV12-3 or TRBV12-4, the J gene TRBJ1-1, with unresolved D. This CDR3 is built from 15 residues. The V gene lost 6 bases and the J gene lost 1 base, with 15 bases spanning the gap. CDR3 coding DNA: TGTGCCAGCAGGCCCCGTGGCAGAGGGAACACTGAAGCTTTCTTT. Protein product: CASRPRGRGNTEAFF.

This chain connects TRBV25-1 to TRBJ2-6; maybe TRBD1 (6 bases). The V gene lost 4 bases and the J gene lost 0 bases, with 19 bases spanning the gap. The germline CDR1 and CDR2 sequences are MGHDK and SYGVNS. The CDR3 runs to 19 residues. CDR3 region: CASSAHDGTSYSGANVLTF. The CDR3 nucleotides are TGTGCCAGCAGTGCCCACGATGGGACATCCTACTCTGGGGCCAACGTCCTGACTTTC.

J is TRBJ1-4 and V is TRBV29-1, with D maybe TRBD1 (5 bases). Germline lookup yields CDR1 SQVTM and CDR2 ANQGSEA. The CDR3 runs to 14 residues. Trimming pared 0 bases from V and 11 bases from J, leaving 16 bases between. The CDR3 is CSVEDNRGPGKLFF. CDR3 DNA sequence: TGCAGCGTTGAAGATAATAGGGGACCGGGCAAACTGTTTTTT.

This clonotype has a handful of counts. V is TRBV27 and J is TRBJ2-1; 10 positions match TRBD2. CDR1 is MNHEY, CDR2 SMNVEV, per germline (reference sequence). The ends lost 7 bases at V and 8 bases at J; junction bases unmatched: 8. The CDR3 length is 14 residues. The CDR3 region has the DNA TGTGCCAGCACCCTCAGCGGGAGGGGATATGAGCAGTTCTTC. This codes for CASTLSGRGYEQFF.

The V call is TRBV11-3, the J call TRBJ2-5; possible D gene TRBD1, 7 bases. Per germline, CDR1 SGHNT and CDR2 YENEEA. Trimming removed 5 bases at V and 5 bases at J, with 18 bases between. The CDR3 extends over 15 amino acids. CDR3 loop: CASSARQGGEETQYF. In DNA form, the CDR3 reads TGTGCCAGCAGCGCCCGCCAGGGGGGTGAGGAGACCCAGTACTTC. Filled out from reference TRBV11-3 and TRBJ2-5, the complete variable domain reads EAGVVQSPRYKIIEKKQPVAFWCNPISGHNTLYWYLQNLGQGPELLIRYENEEAVDDSQLPKDRFSAERLKGVDSTLKIQPAELGDSAVYLCASSARQGGEETQYFGPGTRLLVL.

This chain links TRBV14 with TRBJ2-3; TRBD1 aligns across 8 bases. CDR1 and CDR2 (germline): SGHDN, FVKESK. The CDR3 runs 17 residues. The trim removed 3 bases at V and 2 bases at J, leaving 10 bases unmatched. The CDR3 bases are TGTGCCAGCAGCCATCCGGGACAGGAATACTTCACAGATACGCAGTATTTT. Amino acid sequence: CASSHPGQEYFTDTQYF.

The chain uses TRBV2 and TRBJ2-5; 14 bases are a match to TRBD2. With the DNA end fitting TRBJ2-7 better, the J assignment may be wrong. Germline V gene data show CDR1 as SNHLY and CDR2 as FYNNEI. The CDR3 spans 16 residues. Here the CDR3 reads CASSDTGTSGSNEQYF. The CDR3 region has the DNA TGTGCCAGCAGTGACACCGGGACTAGCGGGAGCAACGAGCAGTACTTC.

The chain is built from TRBV29-1 and TRBJ2-3, with 13 bases matching TRBD2. V lost 3 bases, J lost 2 bases, and 5 bases stayed unmatched. This CDR3 has 16 amino acids. Germline CDR1 is SQVTM and CDR2 is ANQGSEA. Here the CDR3 reads CSVDGTSGTHTDTQYF. The CDR3, as DNA: TGCAGCGTTGATGGGACTAGCGGGACCCACACAGATACGCAGTATTTT.

J is TRBJ1-2 and V is TRBV12-3 or TRBV12-4; D is unresolved. The CDR3 is made up of 13 amino acids. The V and J ends lost 5 bases and 2 bases respectively, with 9 bases between them. The chain's CDR3 is CASSAGPNYGYTF. CDR3 bases: TGTGCCAGCAGTGCTGGCCCGAACTATGGCTACACCTTC.

This clonotype has just one count. This chain links TRBV5-1 with TRBJ1-1; D may be TRBD1 (5 bases). The CDR3 is 13 amino acids. Trimming left V 6 bases short and J 2 bases short, with 11 bases between. In germline, CDR1 is SGHRS, CDR2 YFSETQ. CDR3 in amino acids: CASTQGINTEAFF. In nucleotides, the CDR3 is TGCGCCAGCACTCAGGGAATCAACACTGAAGCTTTCTTT.